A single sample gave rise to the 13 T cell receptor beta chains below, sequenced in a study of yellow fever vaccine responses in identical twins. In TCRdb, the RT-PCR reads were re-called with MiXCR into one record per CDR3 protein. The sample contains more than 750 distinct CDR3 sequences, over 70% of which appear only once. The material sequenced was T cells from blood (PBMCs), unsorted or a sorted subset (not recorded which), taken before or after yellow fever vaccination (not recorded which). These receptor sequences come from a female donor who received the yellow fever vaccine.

In nucleotides, the CDR3 is TGCGCCAGCAGCCGAGGGACTCCGTCCAATGAGCAGTTCTTC. Encoded protein: CASSRGTPSNEQFF. The V gene is TRBV4-3, the J gene TRBJ2-1, with D perhaps TRBD2 (6 bases). Germline CDR1 LGHNA, CDR2 YSLEER. The CDR3 is made up of 14 amino acids. Trimming cost V 4 bases and J 6 bases, with 13 bases left between them.

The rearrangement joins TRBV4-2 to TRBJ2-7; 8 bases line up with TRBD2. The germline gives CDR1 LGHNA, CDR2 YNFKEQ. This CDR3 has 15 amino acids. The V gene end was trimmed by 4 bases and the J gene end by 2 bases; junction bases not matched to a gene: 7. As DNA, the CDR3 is TGTGCCAGCAGCCCGGGACTAGGGCCCGCCTACGAGCAGTACTTC. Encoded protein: CASSPGLGPAYEQYF.

CDR3: CASADISYEQYF. The CDR3 DNA reads TGTGCCAGCGCGGACATATCCTACGAGCAGTACTTC. V usage is TRBV7-9 and J usage is TRBJ2-7, with a tentative D call TRBD1 (5 bases). The CDR3 extends over 12 amino acids. Trimming stripped 8 bases from V and 1 base from J, with 9 bases between. The V gene's germline CDR1 is SEHNR and CDR2 FQNEAQ (reference sequence).

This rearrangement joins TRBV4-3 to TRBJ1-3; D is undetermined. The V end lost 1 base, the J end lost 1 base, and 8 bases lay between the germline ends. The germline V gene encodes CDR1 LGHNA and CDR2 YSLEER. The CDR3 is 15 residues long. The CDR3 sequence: CASSQVRSSGNTIYF. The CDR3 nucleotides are TGCGCCAGCAGCCAAGTTAGATCTTCTGGAAACACCATATATTTT.

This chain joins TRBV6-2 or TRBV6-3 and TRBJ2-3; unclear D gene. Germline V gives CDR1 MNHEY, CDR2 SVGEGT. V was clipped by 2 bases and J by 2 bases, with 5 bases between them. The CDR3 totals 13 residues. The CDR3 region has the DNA TGTGCCAGCAGTTACGGGGTCACAGATACGCAGTATTTT. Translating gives CASSYGVTDTQYF.

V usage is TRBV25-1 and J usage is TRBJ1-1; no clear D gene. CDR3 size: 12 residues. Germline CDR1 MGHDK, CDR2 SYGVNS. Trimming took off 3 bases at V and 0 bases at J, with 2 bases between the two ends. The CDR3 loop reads CASSEVNTEAFF. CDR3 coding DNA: TGTGCCAGCAGTGAGGTGAACACTGAAGCTTTCTTT.

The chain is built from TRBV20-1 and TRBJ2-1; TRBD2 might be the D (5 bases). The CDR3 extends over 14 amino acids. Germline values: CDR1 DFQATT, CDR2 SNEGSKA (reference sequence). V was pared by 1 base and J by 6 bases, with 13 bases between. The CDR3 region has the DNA TGCAGTGCTAGAGGAAGCGGTCAACCCAATGAGCAGTTCTTC. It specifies CSARGSGQPNEQFF.

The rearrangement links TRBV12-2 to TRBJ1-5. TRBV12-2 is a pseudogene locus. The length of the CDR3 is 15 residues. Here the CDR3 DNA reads TGTGCAAGTCGCCTAATCTTGGCCGGATACCAGCCCCAGCATTTT. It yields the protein CASRLILAGYQPQHF.

For the CDR3, the DNA is TGCAGTGCTAGCTTTCCAGAGACCCAGTACTTC. Residues: CSASFPETQYF. The gene calls are TRBV20-1 and TRBJ2-5; no reliable D call. Germline V CDR1 and CDR2: DFQATT, SNEGSKA (reference sequence). This CDR3 is built from 11 residues. V gave up 3 bases and J gave up 4 bases, with 6 bases separating them.

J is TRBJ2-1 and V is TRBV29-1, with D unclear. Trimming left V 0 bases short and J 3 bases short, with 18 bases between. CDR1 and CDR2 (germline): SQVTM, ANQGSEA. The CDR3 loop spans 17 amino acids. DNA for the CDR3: TGCAGCGTTGAAGATCCCCATTTAGGAGTGGGCTACAATGAGCAGTTCTTC. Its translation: CSVEDPHLGVGYNEQFF.

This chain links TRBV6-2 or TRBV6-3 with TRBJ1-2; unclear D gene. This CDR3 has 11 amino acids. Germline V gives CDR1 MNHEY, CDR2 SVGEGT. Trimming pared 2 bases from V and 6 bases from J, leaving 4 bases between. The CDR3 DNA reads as TGTGCCAGCAGTTACCCCCATGGCTACACCTTC. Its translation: CASSYPHGYTF.

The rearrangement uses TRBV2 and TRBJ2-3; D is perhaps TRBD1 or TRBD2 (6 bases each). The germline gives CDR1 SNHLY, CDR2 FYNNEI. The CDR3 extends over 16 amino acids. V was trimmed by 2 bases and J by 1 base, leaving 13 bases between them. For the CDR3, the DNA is TGTGCCAGCAGTGAACCCGCCGGGGGCGGCACAGATACGCAGTATTTT. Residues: CASSEPAGGGTDTQYF.

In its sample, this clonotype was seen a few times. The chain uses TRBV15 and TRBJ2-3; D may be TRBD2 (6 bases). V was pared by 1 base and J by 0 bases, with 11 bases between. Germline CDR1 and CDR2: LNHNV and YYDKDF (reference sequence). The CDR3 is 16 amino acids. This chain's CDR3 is CATSRGTSSSTDTQYF. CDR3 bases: TGTGCCACCAGCAGAGGTACTAGCTCTAGCACAGATACGCAGTATTTT.